Relative to its sample, the clone carrying this TCR beta chain is medium-sized (0.01 to 0.1%). Template material for TCR beta VDJ and CDR3 profiling consisted of genomic DNA. TCRdb called the reads again in MiXCR, with one record for every CDR3 protein. The repertoire holds about 42,000 distinct CDR3 sequences, with 55% to 80% as singletons. These data originate in a study of CD8+CD57+ T cells in acquired aplastic anemia. This CDR3 spans 15 amino acids. V gave up 1 base and J gave up 1 base; unmatched junction bases: 4. Germline V gene lookup returns CDR1 DFQATT and CDR2 SNEGSKA (reference sequence). The genes are TRBV20-1 and TRBJ2-3, with 8 bases identical to TRBD1. Specimen: sorted CD4+, CD8+, or CD8+CD57+ T cells (not recorded which) from PBMCs. The sequence came from a human donor in good health, serving as a control. CDR3 amino acids: CSARAGTGRTDTQYF. In nucleotides, the CDR3 is TGCAGTGCTAGAGCCGGGACAGGACGCACAGATACGCAGTATTTT.